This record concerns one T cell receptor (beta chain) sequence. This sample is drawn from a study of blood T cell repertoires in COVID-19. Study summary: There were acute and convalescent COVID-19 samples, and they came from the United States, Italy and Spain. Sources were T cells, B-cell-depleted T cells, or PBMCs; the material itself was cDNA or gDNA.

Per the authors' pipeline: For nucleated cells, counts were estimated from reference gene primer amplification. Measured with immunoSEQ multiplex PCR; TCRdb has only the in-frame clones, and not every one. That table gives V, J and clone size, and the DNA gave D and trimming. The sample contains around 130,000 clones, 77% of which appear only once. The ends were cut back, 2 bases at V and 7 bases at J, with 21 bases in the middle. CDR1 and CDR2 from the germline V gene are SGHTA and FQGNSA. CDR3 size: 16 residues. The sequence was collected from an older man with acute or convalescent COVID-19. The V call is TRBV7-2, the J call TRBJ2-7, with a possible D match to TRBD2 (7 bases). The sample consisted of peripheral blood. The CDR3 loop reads CASSLSHRAPGGEQYF. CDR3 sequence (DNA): TGTGCCAGCAGCTTATCCCACAGGGCCCCCGGGGGGGAGCAGTACTTC. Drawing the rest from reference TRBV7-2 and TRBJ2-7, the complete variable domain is GAGVSQSPSNKVTEKGKDVELRCDPISGHTALYWYRQSLGQGLEFLIYFQGNSAPDKSGLPSDRFSAERTGGSVSTLTIQRTQQEDSAVYLCASSLSHRAPGGEQYFGPGTRLTVT.